The present entry profiles one T cell receptor (beta chain) with its context. The sample belongs to a study of blood T cell dynamics during melanoma immunotherapy. J lost 5 bases, V lost 4 bases, and 5 bases had no gene match. CDR1 and CDR2 (germline): SGHAT, FQNNGV. The length of the CDR3 is 16 residues. The repertoire was sequenced with immunoSEQ multiplex PCR; TCRdb's copy has only in-frame clones and lacks some. The repertoire consists of 9,500 or so clones, with over 75% occurring once and the leading ten covering just under 7.5%. Regarding time point: pre-treatment baseline. Response was assessed by RECIST 1.1 at 12 weeks, except two rapid progressors. Patients had no prior systemic cancer treatment, immunosuppressants or other active cancers.

This specimen was blood, taken from a patient treated with checkpoint blockade. The chain links TRBV11-2 to TRBJ2-1, with 13 bases fitting TRBD2. The receptor was derived from a human donor with melanoma. The CDR3 reads CASSSKLAGGDNEQFF. In DNA form, the CDR3 reads TGTGCCAGCAGCTCTAAACTAGCGGGAGGGGACAATGAGCAGTTCTTC.